Listed below are T cell receptor beta chains from one sample, sequenced in a study of blood T cell repertoires in COVID-19. The data were produced by immunoSEQ multiplex PCR, yet TCRdb's version contains in-frame clones alone and is incomplete. The sample yields some 190,000 clones, around nine tenths seen once. The sequenced sample consisted of peripheral blood. All receptors derive from a man between 18 and 29 years old with active or convalescent COVID-19. Each CDR3 is given with its conserved first and last residue. The D gene is left open where the match is weak.

j_call d_call v_call cdr3_aa
TRBJ1-4 NA TRBV27 CASSRYNEKLFF
TRBJ2-3 TRBD2 TRBV29-1 CSVGPQTSGSRDTQYF
TRBJ1-4 TRBD1 TRBV7-9 CASSPQGTSGKLFF
TRBJ2-7 TRBD1 TRBV28 CASSLSGTDYEQYF
TRBJ1-3 NA TRBV2 CASSERVGSGNTIYF
TRBJ1-3 NA TRBV10-2 CASSAEGTPGNTIYF
TRBJ1-1 NA TRBV3-1/TRBV3-2 CASSQGRRRDTEAFF
TRBJ2-7 NA TRBV5-1 CASSLGGRGGEDEQYF
TRBJ1-3 NA TRBV9 CASSAGGESSGNTIYF
TRBJ1-3 NA TRBV11-2 CASSLVLGQGGNTIYF
TRBJ1-6 NA TRBV6-2/TRBV6-3 CASSPHGTPGNSPLHF
TRBJ1-2 TRBD1 TRBV27 CASSSRDRDRYGYTF
TRBJ2-5 TRBD1 TRBV27 CASSFLGQGQETQYF
TRBJ1-5 NA TRBV6-5 CASSGVYQPQHF
TRBJ2-5 NA TRBV16 CASSPPIARLYQETQYF
TRBJ2-1 NA TRBV21-1 CASIRPPDRNNEQFF
TRBJ1-2 TRBD1 TRBV27 CASSLSAGQGAYGYTF
TRBJ2-7 TRBD2 TRBV5-1 CASGLDRTYEQYF
TRBJ2-5 TRBD2 TRBV15 CATSLRGGEETQYF
TRBJ2-2 TRBD2 TRBV12-5 CASGLVLGGMYQGTGELFF
TRBJ1-2 NA TRBV18 CASSPTVNYGYTF
TRBJ1-1 TRBD1 TRBV10-1 CASRRGTGMNTEAFF
TRBJ2-2 NA TRBV18 CASSLPRLPPLTGELFF
TRBJ2-7 NA TRBV5-4 CASSLNAGDEQYF
TRBJ1-3 NA TRBV7-8 CASSRGMIGGDLSGNTIYF
TRBJ1-2 TRBD1 TRBV3-1/TRBV3-2 CASSKPGQGDYGYTF
TRBJ2-1 NA TRBV5-5 CASSLEGGLYNEQFF
TRBJ1-4 NA TRBV19 CASRGDRSTNEKLFF
TRBJ1-2 NA TRBV13 CASSLDGGDNYGYTF
TRBJ1-1 NA TRBV7-8 CASSFQRVNTEAFF
TRBJ2-5 NA TRBV15 CATARGPGETQYF
TRBJ2-7 TRBD2 TRBV20-1 CSASPPWRAGGYEQYF
TRBJ2-1 TRBD2 TRBV27 CASRRTSGANNEQFF
TRBJ2-3 NA TRBV6-5 CASSYRGMRTDTQYF
TRBJ1-5 TRBD1 TRBV2 CASRTGGYSNQPQHF
TRBJ1-2 TRBD1 TRBV5-1 CASSPRTGSGYGYTF
TRBJ2-3 TRBD2 TRBV5-1 CASSKWTSGGSTDTQYF
TRBJ1-1 TRBD1 TRBV6-5 CASSTGGVTEAFF
TRBJ2-3 TRBD2 TRBV7-2 CASSFPSTSGSVDTQYF
TRBJ1-4 NA TRBV18 CASSPPSIDSNVATNEKLFF
TRBJ2-1 TRBD2 TRBV5-1 CASRTLAGGSEQFF
TRBJ2-2 NA TRBV5-1 CASSSGQAGAGELFF
TRBJ2-6 NA TRBV4-3 CASSQDANGWSGANVLTF
TRBJ2-1 NA TRBV19 CASSISLGSNEQFF
TRBJ1-2 TRBD1 TRBV14 CASSHGTDGYTF
TRBJ2-3 TRBD2 TRBV7-2 CASSYLAEFSTDTQYF
TRBJ2-3 NA TRBV5-1 CASSSRGGWDTQYF
TRBJ2-1 TRBD2 TRBV30 CAWSLGAGGPNEQFF
TRBJ1-4 TRBD1 TRBV30 CAWRTVRTGAREKLFF
TRBJ2-2 TRBD2 TRBV10-3 CAISTSGSGIGELFF
TRBJ1-5 TRBD1 TRBV29-1 CSATTGGRSNQPQHF
TRBJ2-7 TRBD1 TRBV10-2 CASSEHDRVAEQYF
TRBJ2-5 TRBD2 TRBV12-5 CASLAGVEETQYF
TRBJ1-3 TRBD1 TRBV12-3/TRBV12-4 CASSRQGAGTIYF
TRBJ2-7 NA TRBV11-2 CASSLAVVQSYEQYF
TRBJ2-7 NA TRBV21-1 CAILELNGQGDILDEQYF
TRBJ2-2 NA TRBV11-1 CASTPGVRNGELFF
TRBJ1-1 TRBD1 TRBV6-6 CASSEGQGDTEAFF
TRBJ2-1 TRBD2 TRBV3-1/TRBV3-2 CASSRKRLAANEQFF